The count of the clone carrying this TCR beta chain is one. Its antigen is as yet unknown. The use of a sample-barcoded 5' primer and a J-beta primer mix characterized a second PCR of roughly 6 to 12 cycles. Each cDNA molecule received a tag from a template-switch adaptor that had 12 random nucleotides. At least 2.5 million CDR3-containing paired-end reads were obtained per sample. TCRdb re-derived calls from the 5' RACE reads in MiXCR, one entry per CDR3 protein. This table has 1.5 million or so distinct CDR3 sequences, 42% appearing once. This sample was taken from a study of blood T cells in healthy people across ages. All donors came from Russia, were Caucasian and healthy, and spanned ages about 6 to 100. General study points: Donor CMV status was unknown, possibly confounding expanded clonotype changes.

Germline loops: CDR1 GTSNPN, CDR2 SVGIG (reference sequence). V was clipped by 5 bases and J by 5 bases, with 21 bases between them. The CDR3 length is 15 residues. The chain joins TRBV30 to TRBJ1-2, with D possibly TRBD1 on 5 matching bases. Material for sequencing was blood. This TCR derives from a woman under 30 in good health. The CDR3 DNA is TGTGCCTGGGGGGGTGAGACCTTTAATAATTATGGCTACACCTTC. Translation: CAWGGETFNNYGYTF.